Listed below are T cell receptor beta chains from one sample, sequenced in a study of identical twins. TCRdb used MiXCR to reprocess the 5' RACE reads, holding one entry per CDR3 protein. The table lists around 960,000 distinct CDR3 sequences, over 9% of them singletons. This same sample was also part of a study on yellow fever vaccine responses in identical twins.

Specimen: PBMCs. These receptors all come from a woman aged 18-29 years in good health. CDR3s include the opening cysteine and the closing phenylalanine or tryptophan. Fields, in order: V gene, J gene, clone size, D gene, CDR3 DNA, CDR3 protein. A D gene is named only where the DNA matches it firmly. The size entry is marked missing in some rows and otherwise reads once, few, many or a size class.

>TRBV20-1|TRBJ2-3|few|TRBD2
TGCAGTGCTAATCAACTAGCGGGCCTCACAGATACGCAGTATTTT
CSANQLAGLTDTQYF
>TRBV3-1|TRBJ1-4|few|NA
TGTGCCAGCAGCCAACCCACAGGGATAACTAATGAAAAACTGTTTTTT
CASSQPTGITNEKLFF
>TRBV6-2/TRBV6-3|TRBJ2-5|few|NA
TGTGCCAGCAGTTCCGCGGGACAGCACCAAGAGACCCAGTACTTC
CASSSAGQHQETQYF
>TRBV5-1|TRBJ2-1|many|NA
TGCGCCAGCAGCTTGGCGGCAGCCTACAATGAGCAGTTCTTC
CASSLAAAYNEQFF
>TRBV20-1|TRBJ2-1|NA|TRBD2
TGCAGTGCTAGACTAGCGGGACCTTCCTACAATGAGCAGTTCTTC
CSARLAGPSYNEQFF
>TRBV29-1|TRBJ2-2|few|TRBD2
TGCAGCGTTGAGGGTCTAGCGGGGAAAACCGGGGAGCTGTTTTTT
CSVEGLAGKTGELFF
>TRBV19|TRBJ1-1|NA|NA
TGTGCCAGTAGTATTTTGGGGGCGACTGAAGCTTTCTTT
CASSILGATEAFF
>TRBV9|TRBJ1-2|NA|TRBD1
TGTGCCAGCAGCGTCACAGGGGTAACTTACTATGGCTACACCTTC
CASSVTGVTYYGYTF
>TRBV9|TRBJ2-2|many|NA
TGTGCCAGCAGCGTAGCGGGAGCTGGCGGGGAGCTGTTTTTT
CASSVAGAGGELFF
>TRBV24-1|TRBJ2-1|NA|NA
TGTGCCACCAGTGATTACCCGGATTCCTACAATGAGCAGTTCTTC
CATSDYPDSYNEQFF
>TRBV7-9|TRBJ2-5|NA|NA
TGTGCCAGCAGCTTAAATTCTCTTGAGACCCAGTACTTC
CASSLNSLETQYF
>TRBV24-1|TRBJ2-1|few|TRBD2
TGTGCCACCAGTGGCGCCGGGACTAGCGGGATGAATGAGCAGTTCTTC
CATSGAGTSGMNEQFF
>TRBV20-1|TRBJ2-7|few|NA
TGCAGTGCTAGATCAGCAACCGGGGGCGAGCAGTACTTC
CSARSATGGEQYF
>TRBV4-1|TRBJ2-2|few|NA
TGCGCCAGCAGCCAAGCCATTAGGAGGTACACCGGGGAGCTGTTTTTT
CASSQAIRRYTGELFF
>TRBV20-1|TRBJ2-3|NA|NA
TGCAGTGCCTTTCTTGGGGGAACGAACACAGATACGCAGTATTTT
CSAFLGGTNTDTQYF
>TRBV4-1|TRBJ1-6|few|NA
TGCGCCAGCAGCCAAGCGGGACTCCTGCGGGCGTCCCTCCACTTT
CASSQAGLLRASLHF
>TRBV24-1|TRBJ2-6|NA|TRBD1
TGTGCCACCAGTGATACGGGACAGGGGGCGGTGAGTTCTACCGCCAACGTCCTGACTTTC
CATSDTGQGAVSSTANVLTF
>TRBV6-5|TRBJ2-1|NA|NA
TGTGCCAGCAGTTACTCTGGACTGGCAACGTACAATGAGCAGTTCTTC
CASSYSGLATYNEQFF
>TRBV29-1|TRBJ2-1|few|TRBD1
TGCAGCGTTGAAGGGACAGGGGGCGAGAATGAGCAGTTCTTC
CSVEGTGGENEQFF
>TRBV10-3|TRBJ1-2|NA|NA
TGTGCCATCAGTGAGCTTTCGGGGACGGGGAACTATGGCTACACCTTC
CAISELSGTGNYGYTF
>TRBV27|TRBJ2-3|NA|NA
TGTGCCAGCAGGGGGGGCGGGAGCTTCCCAGATACGCAGTATTTT
CASRGGGSFPDTQYF
>TRBV7-7|TRBJ2-2|NA|NA
TGTGCCAGCAGCCTCCAGGGTAGGGGCACCGGGGAGCTGTTTTTT
CASSLQGRGTGELFF
>TRBV10-2|TRBJ1-5|many|TRBD1
TGCGCCAGCAGGACAGGGCCCAATCAGCCCCAGCATTTT
CASRTGPNQPQHF
>TRBV27|TRBJ1-1|many|NA
TGTGCCAGCAGTTTCGGGGTCCCGAACACTGAAGCTTTCTTT
CASSFGVPNTEAFF
>TRBV3-1|TRBJ2-1|NA|TRBD2
TGTGCCAGCAGCCAAATCCCTAAGACTAGCGGGAACGACAATGAGCAGTTCTTC
CASSQIPKTSGNDNEQFF
>TRBV5-1|TRBJ2-7|few|NA
TGCGCCAGCAGCTTGGGACGTCAACTCTACGAGCAGTACTTC
CASSLGRQLYEQYF
>TRBV5-4|TRBJ1-2|few|NA
TGTGCCAGCAGGGGGGGACTGGAGCAGAACTATGGCTACACCTTC
CASRGGLEQNYGYTF
>TRBV2|TRBJ2-6|few|NA
TGTGCCAGCAGTGAGGGCAGGGGCCCCTCTGGGGCCAACGTCCTGACTTTC
CASSEGRGPSGANVLTF
>TRBV6-1|TRBJ2-2|NA|NA
TGTGCCAGCGCGCGGAGTGAGACCGGGGAGCTGTTTTTT
CASARSETGELFF
>TRBV29-1|TRBJ1-1|few|NA
TGCAGCGTTTCGAGGGAATTGAGGGGCACTGAAGCTTTCTTT
CSVSRELRGTEAFF
>TRBV7-9|TRBJ2-7|NA|TRBD2
TGTGCCATCAGCCCCTGGGGACTAGCGGAGTACTTC
CAISPWGLAEYF
>TRBV20-1|TRBJ2-7|few|NA
TGCAGTGCTACCCGCCAGACAGATTCAACCTACGAGCAGTACTTC
CSATRQTDSTYEQYF
>TRBV28|TRBJ2-5|NA|NA
TGTGCCAGCAGTGCCCCGGGACACCAGTACCAAGAGACCCAGTACTTC
CASSAPGHQYQETQYF
>TRBV24-1|TRBJ2-2|NA|TRBD1
TGTGCCACCAGTGATTTACCCACTCCGGGACAGGGAGTCCACGGGGAGCTGTTTTTT
CATSDLPTPGQGVHGELFF
>TRBV5-1|TRBJ2-1|few|TRBD2
TGCGCCAGCAGGGCTCTAGCGGGAGTGGCGGGGCTTGATGAGCAGTTCTTC
CASRALAGVAGLDEQFF
>TRBV20-1|TRBJ1-1|NA|NA
TGCAGTGCTCCTGAGGGGGGGACCACTGAAGCTTTCTTT
CSAPEGGTTEAFF
>TRBV6-5|TRBJ2-5|NA|TRBD1
TGTGCCAGCAGTTCACGGACAGGGAAGCAAGAGACCCAGTACTTC
CASSSRTGKQETQYF
>TRBV3-1|TRBJ2-3|NA|TRBD2
TGTGCCAGCAGCCAATGGGGGGGGTCTGACGCAGATACGCAGTATTTT
CASSQWGGSDADTQYF
>TRBV7-3|TRBJ2-2|few|NA
TGTGCCAGCAGGTCCGGGACATCGAACACCGGGGAGCTGTTTTTT
CASRSGTSNTGELFF
>TRBV5-1|TRBJ2-2|NA|TRBD1
TGCGCCAGCAGCCAGGGACAGGGTTCTTCCGGGGAGCTGTTTTTT
CASSQGQGSSGELFF
>TRBV29-1|TRBJ1-1|NA|TRBD1
TGCAGCGTTATCGGACAGGGAATAACGACTGAAGCTTTCTTT
CSVIGQGITTEAFF
>TRBV5-4|TRBJ2-2|few|TRBD1
TGTGCCAGCAGCCCTAGACAGGGTTCAATTAGCGGGGAGCTGTTTTTT
CASSPRQGSISGELFF
>TRBV4-1|TRBJ2-3|many|NA
TGCGCCAGCAGCATTGACACCCCCACAGATACGCAGTATTTT
CASSIDTPTDTQYF